This T cell receptor beta chain was recovered during a study of blood T cell repertoires in COVID-19. Overall study context: The United States, Italy and Spain were the sources of the acute and convalescent COVID-19 samples.

V gave up 1 base and J gave up 7 bases, with 16 bases separating them. The CDR3 has 16 residues. The germline gives CDR1 LNHDA, CDR2 SQIVND (reference sequence). TCRdb's table, derived via immunoSEQ multiplex PCR, lists solely in-frame clones and lacks some. The sample has hundreds of thousands of clones; 87% are singletons. The sequenced material came from peripheral blood. The receptor was isolated from a woman aged 45-65 years with COVID-19, enrolled during active disease. This rearrangement joins TRBV19 to TRBJ2-2; tentatively, D is TRBD1 (5 bases). The CDR3: CASSIGVGAGNGELFF. CDR3 DNA: TGTGCCAGTAGTATAGGGGTAGGGGCAGGCAACGGGGAGCTGTTTTTT.